The rows below give T cell receptor beta chains drawn from one sample of a study of T cell responses to AZD1222 COVID-19 vaccine. Some clones are missing from TCRdb's copy, which holds only in-frame ones; the method was immunoSEQ multiplex PCR. Among 90,000 to 150,000 clones listed, approximately 92% were seen once. Sequencing was performed on peripheral blood, taken 28 days after the second AZD1222 dose. Source of these receptors: an adult who received the AZD1222 COVID-19 vaccine. The CDR3 runs from the conserved cysteine through the conserved F or W. D genes are given only for firm matches. The listing skips clone size in some rows; elsewhere it reads once, few, many or a size class.

j_call | d_call | v_call | clone_size | cdr3_aa | cdr3_nt
TRBJ2-2 | - | TRBV19 | - | CASKRGYANTGELFF | TGTGCCAGTAAACGGGGATACGCGAACACCGGGGAGCTGTTTTTT
TRBJ1-3 | TRBD1 | TRBV10-1 | - | CASSQGASGNTIYF | TGCGCCAGCAGCCAGGGGGCATCTGGAAACACCATATATTTT
TRBJ1-3 | TRBD1 | TRBV18 | - | CASSPFATGTGGNTIYF | TGTGCCAGCTCACCCTTCGCTACCGGGACAGGTGGAAACACCATATATTTT
TRBJ2-1 | - | TRBV7-2 | - | CASSLRSVPEQFF | TGTGCCAGCAGCTTAAGGAGCGTTCCTGAGCAGTTCTTC
TRBJ1-6 | - | TRBV28 | - | CASDSGAPNSPLHF | TGTGCCAGTGACTCAGGGGCGCCTAATTCACCCCTCCACTTT
TRBJ2-3 | TRBD1 | TRBV6-5 | - | CASKPDRGHLDTQYF | TGTGCCAGCAAGCCAGACAGGGGGCATCTAGATACGCAGTATTTT
TRBJ1-5 | - | TRBV6-5 | - | CASSNGKHHQPQHF | TGTGCCAGCAGCAACGGGAAACATCATCAGCCCCAGCATTTT
TRBJ2-7 | TRBD2 | TRBV7-9 | - | CASSRTTSGTRPYF | TGTGCCAGCAGCCGAACCACTAGCGGGACGAGACCGTACTTC
TRBJ1-5 | - | TRBV6-1 | - | CASSEARRGQPDYFDSNQPQHF | TGTGCCAGCAGTGAAGCAAGGCGGGGTCAACCCGACTATTTCGATAGCAATCAGCCCCAGCATTTT
TRBJ2-7 | - | TRBV28 | - | CASSIPPLEQYF | TGTGCCAGCAGTATCCCCCCTCTAGAGCAGTACTTC
TRBJ2-1 | TRBD1 | TRBV7-9 | - | CASSPGQGALIFIDEQFF | TGTGCCAGCAGCCCGGGACAGGGGGCGCTTATTTTTATCGATGAGCAGTTCTTC
TRBJ2-1 | TRBD2 | TRBV7-7 | once | CASSQSGRSYNEQFF | TGTGCTAGCAGCCAAAGCGGGAGGTCCTACAATGAGCAGTTCTTC
TRBJ1-2 | - | TRBV28 | - | CASSPTPPGRAGGYTF | TGTGCCAGCAGTCCAACTCCCCCGGGACGGGCTGGTGGCTACACCTTC
TRBJ2-5 | - | TRBV7-2 | - | CASSWDISQETQYF | TGTGCCAGCAGCTGGGACATTTCCCAAGAGACCCAGTACTTC
TRBJ1-6 | TRBD1 | TRBV19 | - | CASSEQGNSPLHF | TGTGCCAGTAGCGAACAGGGGAATTCACCCCTCCACTTT
TRBJ1-2 | - | TRBV2 | - | CASSPDRDYGYTF | TGTGCCAGCAGCCCCGACAGAGACTATGGCTACACCTTC
TRBJ1-5 | - | TRBV16 | - | CASSREQDLGEDSNQPQHF | TGTGCCAGCAGCCGAGAACAGGACTTGGGGGAAGATAGCAATCAGCCCCAGCATTTT
TRBJ2-1 | TRBD1 | TRBV5-1 | - | CASSLMGQGFNEQFF | TGCGCCAGCAGCCTAATGGGACAGGGATTTAATGAGCAGTTCTTC
TRBJ2-4 | - | TRBV12-2 | - | CASRLGLGPLAGRAKNIQYF | TGTGCAAGTCGCTTAGGGTTAGGACCGTTAGCGGGGAGAGCCAAAAACATTCAGTACTTC
TRBJ2-1 | TRBD2 | TRBV7-9 | - | CASSLQRETNEQFF | TGTGCCAGCAGCTTACAGCGGGAGACGAATGAGCAGTTCTTC
TRBJ1-3 | - | TRBV3-1/TRBV3-2 | - | CASSQVAGNTIYF | TGTGCCAGCAGCCAAGTGGCTGGAAACACCATATATTTT
TRBJ2-7 | - | TRBV2 | - | CASRVSYEQYF | TGTGCCAGCAGGGTTTCTTACGAGCAGTACTTC
TRBJ1-4 | TRBD1 | TRBV29-1 | - | CSVDRGHEKLFF | TGCAGCGTCGACAGGGGGCATGAAAAACTGTTTTTT
TRBJ2-1 | - | TRBV29-1 | - | CSASGSVYNEQFF | TGCAGCGCGTCGGGCAGTGTTTACAATGAGCAGTTCTTC
TRBJ1-1 | - | TRBV6-5 | once | CASSYRGASGTEAFF | TGTGCCAGCAGTTACCGAGGGGCTTCGGGGACTGAAGCTTTCTTT
TRBJ2-3 | - | TRBV6-1 | - | CASSDVSGTDTQYF | TGTGCCAGCAGTGATGTCAGCGGCACAGATACGCAGTATTTT
TRBJ1-6 | - | TRBV10-3 | once | CAISESSGSSYNSPLHF | TGTGCCATCAGTGAGTCGTCTGGGAGCTCCTATAATTCACCCCTCCACTTT
TRBJ1-5 | TRBD1 | TRBV5-1 | - | CASSPGQGIQPQHF | TGCGCCAGCAGCCCGGGACAGGGGATCCAGCCCCAGCATTTT
TRBJ1-4 | - | TRBV6-5 | - | CASSRRTATNEKLFF | TGTGCCAGCAGCCGGAGGACAGCAACTAATGAAAAACTGTTTTTT
TRBJ1-5 | TRBD1 | TRBV2 | - | CASGDRGNQPQHF | TGTGCCAGCGGGGACAGGGGGAATCAGCCCCAGCATTTT
TRBJ1-2 | - | TRBV4-1 | - | CASSQDPVFPGSYTF | TGCGCCAGCAGCCAGGATCCCGTTTTCCCTGGGTCATACACCTTC
TRBJ1-2 | - | TRBV2 | - | CASSDPIRVGRGYGYTF | TGTGCCAGCAGCGACCCCATCAGGGTTGGGAGGGGCTATGGCTACACCTTC
TRBJ2-5 | - | TRBV15 | few | CATSRAPTETQYF | TGTGCCACCAGCAGGGCCCCCACGGAGACCCAGTACTTC
TRBJ1-4 | - | TRBV6-5 | - | CASSYSHGGVGEKLFF | TGTGCCAGCAGTTACTCGCATGGCGGGGTAGGGGAAAAACTGTTTTTT
TRBJ2-1 | TRBD2 | TRBV14 | - | CASSHRTSGSDEQFF | TGTGCCAGCAGCCACCGGACTAGCGGGAGCGATGAGCAGTTCTTC